These 16 T cell receptor beta chains were all obtained from the same sample, sequenced in a study of memory CD8 T cells in hepatitis C reinfection. Documented time point: peak reinfection, 3 to 8 weeks after reinfection detection. The sorted cells went straight to TCR sequencing with no prior in vitro expansion. Measured with immunoSEQ multiplex PCR; TCRdb has only the in-frame clones, and not every one. The sample has 35,000 to 50,000 clones; 85% to 90% are singletons. What was sequenced was naive CD8+ T cells sorted from blood. The source of these receptors is a man aged 18 to 29 with hepatitis C virus infection.

The chain couples TRBV6-1 to TRBJ2-3, with a weak D call TRBD2 (5 bases). Trimming took 6 bases from V and 6 from J, leaving 16 bases between them. Germline CDR1 and CDR2: MNHNS and SASEGT. The length of the CDR3 is 14 residues. CDR3 protein: CASSPRLFTDTQYF. The CDR3 nucleotides are TGTGCCAGCAGCCCGAGACTATTTACCGATACGCAGTATTTT.

The V gene is TRBV4-3, the J gene TRBJ2-3, with D maybe TRBD2 (5 bases). Per the germline V gene, CDR1 is LGHNA and CDR2 is YSLEER. V lost 0 bases, J lost 2 bases, and 18 bases lay in between. CDR3 length: 18 amino acids. The CDR3 loop is CASSQESTGSMYTDTQYF. The CDR3 bases are TGCGCCAGCAGCCAAGAGAGCACGGGGTCCATGTACACAGATACGCAGTATTTT.

The genes are TRBV7-6 and TRBJ2-5; possible D gene TRBD2, 5 bases. The ends were cut back, 5 bases at V and 1 base at J, with 14 bases in the middle. This CDR3 contains 15 residues. In germline, CDR1 is SGHVS, CDR2 FNYEAQ. The chain's CDR3 is CASSPPGIAQETQYF. The CDR3 DNA reads TGTGCCAGCAGCCCGCCCGGGATAGCCCAAGAGACCCAGTACTTC. The full variable domain, completed using reference TRBV7-6 and TRBJ2-5, is GAGVSQSPRYKVTKRGQDVALRCDPISGHVSLYWYRQALGQGPEFLTYFNYEAQQDKSGLPNDRFSAERPEGSISTLTIQRTEQRDSAMYRCASSPPGIAQETQYFGPGTRLLVL.

The chain combines TRBV11-2 with TRBJ2-5; D is possibly TRBD2 (7 bases). Germline CDR1 reads SGHAT; CDR2 reads FQNNGV. This CDR3 spans 16 amino acids. V lost 3 bases to trimming and J lost 2 bases, with 16 bases between them. CDR3 nucleotide sequence: TGTGCCAGCAGCTTGGGGTGGGGGAGGGGGCAAGAGACCCAGTACTTC. It encodes CASSLGWGRGQETQYF.

The chain carries TRBV2 and TRBJ2-3; 10 bases fit TRBD1. CDR3 length equals 15 residues. V dropped 7 bases and J dropped 5; count of bases not matched to a gene: 9. Germline V gene data show CDR1 as SNHLY and CDR2 as FYNNEI. The CDR3 coding sequence is TGTGCCAGCAATCCGGACAGGGGGGCTGGAGATACGCAGTATTTT. This encodes CASNPDRGAGDTQYF.

This sequence joins TRBV6-1 and TRBJ1-3; 7 nucleotides match TRBD1. V shed 5 bases and J 0 bases; nucleotides not matched to a gene: 4. Per the germline V gene, CDR1 is MNHNS and CDR2 is SASEGT. This CDR3 has 15 amino acids. In nucleotides, the CDR3 is TGTGCCAGCAGTCCGGGACAGAGCTCTGGAAACACCATATATTTT. Translation gives CASSPGQSSGNTIYF.

The V and J genes are TRBV15 and TRBJ1-5; D might be TRBD1 (5 bases). The CDR3 has 15 residues. Germline V gene lookup returns CDR1 LNHNV and CDR2 YYDKDF (reference sequence). V dropped 1 base and J dropped 4 bases, with 11 bases sitting between them. CDR3 nucleotide sequence: TGTGCCACCAGCAGAGTGGAGGGACCAAATCAGCCCCAGCATTTT. Its translation: CATSRVEGPNQPQHF.

The CDR3, as DNA: TGTGCTAGTGGTCGGGGACTCCAGGAGACCCAGTACTTC. This translates into CASGRGLQETQYF. This chain connects TRBV12-5 to TRBJ2-5, with D possibly being TRBD2 (6 bases). The V gene lost 5 bases and the J gene lost 5 bases, with 12 bases spanning the gap. This CDR3 spans 13 amino acids. In germline, CDR1 is LGHNT, CDR2 FRNRAP.

This clone was seen only a few times. The chain employs TRBV6-1 and TRBJ2-1, with D perhaps TRBD2 (5 bases). The germline CDR1 and CDR2 sequences are MNHNS and SASEGT. The CDR3 loop spans 12 amino acids. The V end was cut by 2 bases, the J end by 7 bases, with 6 bases between. In nucleotides, the CDR3 is TGTGCCAGCAGTGAACCGGGGAATGAGCAGTTCTTC. This translates into CASSEPGNEQFF.

The chain combines TRBV5-4 with TRBJ2-1; D perhaps matches TRBD2 (6 bases). The V gene's germline CDR1 is SGHNT and CDR2 YYREEE (reference sequence). This CDR3 is built from 17 residues. Trimming pared 3 bases from V and 0 bases from J, leaving 16 bases between. CDR3 region: CASSWPGLASSYNEQFF. Here the CDR3 DNA reads TGTGCCAGCAGCTGGCCGGGACTGGCGAGCTCCTACAATGAGCAGTTCTTC.

CDR3 sequence: CASSVESPRLAGGKDTQYF. In nucleotides, the CDR3 is TGTGCCAGCAGCGTAGAATCCCCCCGGCTAGCGGGGGGGAAAGATACGCAGTATTTT. V is TRBV9 and J is TRBJ2-3, with TRBD2 matching 12 bases. V shed 0 bases and J 5 bases; nucleotides not matched to a gene: 13. The CDR3 totals 19 residues. Germline V lookup: CDR1 SGDLS, CDR2 YYNGEE.

J is TRBJ2-1 and V is TRBV5-4; 8 nucleotides match TRBD2. Unmatched junction bases numbered 3, after V lost 2 bases and J lost 5 bases. This CDR3 has 14 residues. Per germline, CDR1 SGHNT and CDR2 YYREEE (reference sequence). The CDR3, as DNA: TGTGCCAGCAGCTTTACGGGGGGGCACAATGAGCAGTTCTTC. Translation: CASSFTGGHNEQFF.

The genes are TRBV29-1 and TRBJ2-7, with a possible D match to TRBD2 (7 bases). Germline V gene sequence: CDR1 SQVTM, CDR2 ANQGSEA. CDR3 length: 18 amino acids. Trimming pared 2 bases from V and 2 bases from J, leaving 25 bases between. CDR3 sequence reads: CSVETPRSGKGDTYEQYF. CDR3 in DNA: TGCAGCGTTGAAACCCCACGCAGCGGGAAGGGGGATACCTACGAGCAGTACTTC.

The gene calls are TRBV11-2 and TRBJ1-1; D is uncertain. The ends were cut back, 1 base at V and 5 bases at J, with 5 bases in the middle. Germline V lookup: CDR1 SGHAT, CDR2 FQNNGV. The length of the CDR3 is 12 residues. CDR3 region: CASSLGDTEAFF. For the CDR3, the DNA is TGTGCCAGCAGCTTAGGAGATACTGAAGCTTTCTTT. Complete variable domain (other parts from reference TRBV11-2 and TRBJ1-1): EAGVAQSPRYKIIEKRQSVAFWCNPISGHATLYWYQQILGQGPKLLIQFQNNGVVDDSQLPKDRFSAERLKGVDSTLKIQPAKLEDSAVYLCASSLGDTEAFFGQGTRLTVV.

The chain links TRBV6-1 to TRBJ2-5; 7 bases fit TRBD1. The J call may be incorrect, as the DNA end agrees better with TRBJ2-7. This CDR3 region has 14 residues. The germline V gene has CDR1 MNHNS and CDR2 SASEGT. DNA of the CDR3: TGTGCCAGCAGTGAAGGACAGGGCCTCTACGAGCAGTACTTC. It yields the protein CASSEGQGLYEQYF.

This clone was detected only a few times. The chain couples TRBV5-1 to TRBJ2-7, with D possibly being TRBD1 (5 bases). CDR1 and CDR2 (germline): SGHRS, YFSETQ. The germline V and J ends were trimmed by 4 bases and 0 bases, with 14 bases remaining between them. The CDR3 consists of 15 residues. The CDR3 loop is CASSPTRESSYEQYF. CDR3 sequence (DNA): TGCGCCAGCAGCCCCACCAGGGAAAGCTCCTACGAGCAGTACTTC.